The present T cell receptor beta chain was sequenced within a study of patients and donors after allogeneic stem cell transplantation. CDR1 and CDR2 (germline): SQVTM, ANQGSEA. V lost 1 base to trimming and J lost 8 bases; unmatched junction nucleotides: 23. The length of the CDR3 is 19 residues. TCRdb reprocessed the RT-PCR reads via MiXCR and lists one record per CDR3 protein. The data show roughly 200,000 distinct CDR3 sequences, about 38% seen once. Sample: blood, either unsorted or a sorted T cell fraction (not recorded which). The source is a human donor who was either an allogeneic HSCT recipient or a stem cell or donor lymphocyte infusion donor (not recorded which). It is not recorded whose cells these are; they may come from a transplant donor. The V and J genes are TRBV29-1 and TRBJ2-3, with 8 bases that match TRBD2. The CDR3 coding sequence is TGCAGCGTTGAAGTAGGGACTAGGGGAACTACCCGGGTCCGACGTACGCAGTATTTT. Residues: CSVEVGTRGTTRVRRTQYF.